The T cell receptor (beta chain) described here comes from a study of T cell responses to AZD1222 COVID-19 vaccine. Measured with immunoSEQ multiplex PCR; TCRdb has only the in-frame clones, and not every one. This sample has about 120,000 clones; 70% to 90% occur once, and the top ten carry approximately 8.1%. V was trimmed by 0 bases and J by 2 bases, leaving 8 bases between them. This CDR3 has 14 residues. The germline V gene has CDR1 LNHDA and CDR2 SQIVND (reference sequence). This rearrangement joins TRBV19 to TRBJ2-7; D remains unclear. The receptor was derived from an adult in good health. The starting material was peripheral blood, obtained on day 0 of AZD1222 vaccination. CDR3 nucleotides: TGTGCCAGTAGTATAGAGGGGAACACCTACGAGCAGTACTTC. Protein: CASSIEGNTYEQYF.